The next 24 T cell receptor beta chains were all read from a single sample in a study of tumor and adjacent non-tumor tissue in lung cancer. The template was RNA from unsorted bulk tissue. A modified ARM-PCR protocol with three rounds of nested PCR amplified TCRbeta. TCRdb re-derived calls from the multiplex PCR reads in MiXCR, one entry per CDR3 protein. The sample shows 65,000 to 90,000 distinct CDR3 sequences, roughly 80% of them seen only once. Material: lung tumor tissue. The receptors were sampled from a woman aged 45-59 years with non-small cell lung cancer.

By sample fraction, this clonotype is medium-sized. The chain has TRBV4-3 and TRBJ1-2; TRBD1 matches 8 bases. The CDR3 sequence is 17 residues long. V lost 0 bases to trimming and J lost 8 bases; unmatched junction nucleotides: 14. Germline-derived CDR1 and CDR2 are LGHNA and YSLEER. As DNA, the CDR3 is TGCGCCAGCAGCCAAGACACCCGCTCTCAGGGGGCGCAGGGCTACACCTTC. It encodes CASSQDTRSQGAQGYTF.

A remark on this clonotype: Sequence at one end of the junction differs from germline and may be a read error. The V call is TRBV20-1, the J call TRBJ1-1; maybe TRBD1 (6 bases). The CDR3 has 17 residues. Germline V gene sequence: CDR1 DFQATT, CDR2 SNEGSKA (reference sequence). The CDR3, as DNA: TGCAGTGCTAGAGATCGTGGGCAGGGGAGCATAAACACTGAAGCTTCCTTT. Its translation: CSARDRGQGSINTEASF.

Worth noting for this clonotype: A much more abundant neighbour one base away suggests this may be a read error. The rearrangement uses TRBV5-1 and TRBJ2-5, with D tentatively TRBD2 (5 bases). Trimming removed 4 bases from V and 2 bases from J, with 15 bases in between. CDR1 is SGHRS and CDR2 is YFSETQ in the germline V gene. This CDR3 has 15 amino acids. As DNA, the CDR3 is TGCGCCAGCAGCGGTGACCTAGCAACACAAGAGACCCAGTACTTC. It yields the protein CASSGDLATQETQYF. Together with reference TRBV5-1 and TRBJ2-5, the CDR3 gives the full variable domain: KAGVTQTPRYLIKTRGQQVTLSCSPISGHRSVSWYQQTPGQGLQFLFEYFSETQRNKGNFPGRFSGRQFSNSRSEMNVSTLELGDSALYLCASSGDLATQETQYFGPGTRLLVL.

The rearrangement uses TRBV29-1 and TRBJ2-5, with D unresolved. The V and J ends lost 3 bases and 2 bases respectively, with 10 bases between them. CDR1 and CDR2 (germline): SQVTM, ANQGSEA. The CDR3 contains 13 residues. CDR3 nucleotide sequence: TGCAGCGTTGATTTCGTCAAGCAAGAGACCCAGTACTTC. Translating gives CSVDFVKQETQYF.

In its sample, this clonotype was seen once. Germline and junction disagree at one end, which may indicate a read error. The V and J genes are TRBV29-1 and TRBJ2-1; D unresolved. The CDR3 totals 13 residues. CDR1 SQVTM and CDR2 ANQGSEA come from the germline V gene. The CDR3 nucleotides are TGCAGCGCTGATAGGAAGGGCGACAATAAGCAGTTCTTC. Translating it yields CSADRKGDNKQFF.

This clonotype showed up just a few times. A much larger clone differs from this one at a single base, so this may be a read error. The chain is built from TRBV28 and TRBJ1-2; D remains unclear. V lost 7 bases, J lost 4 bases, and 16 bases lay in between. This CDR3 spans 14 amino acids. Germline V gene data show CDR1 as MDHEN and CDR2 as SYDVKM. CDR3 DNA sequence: TGTGCCAGCACCCCAACTCTAGGAAGCTATGGCTACACCTTC. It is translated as CASTPTLGSYGYTF.

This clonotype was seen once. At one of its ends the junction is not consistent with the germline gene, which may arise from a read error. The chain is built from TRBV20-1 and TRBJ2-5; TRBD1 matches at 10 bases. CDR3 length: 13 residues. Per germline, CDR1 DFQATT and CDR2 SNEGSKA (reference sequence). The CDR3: CSARQGAMENQYF. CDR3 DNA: TGTAGTGCTAGACAGGGGGCGATGGAGAACCAGTACTTC.

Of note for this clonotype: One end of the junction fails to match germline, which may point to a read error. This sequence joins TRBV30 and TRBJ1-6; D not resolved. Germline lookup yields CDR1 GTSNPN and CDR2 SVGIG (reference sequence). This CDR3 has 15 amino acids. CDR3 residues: CVWSLLGPADSPLHF. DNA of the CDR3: TGTGTCTGGAGTTTACTAGGGCCTGCCGATTCACCCCTCCACTTT.

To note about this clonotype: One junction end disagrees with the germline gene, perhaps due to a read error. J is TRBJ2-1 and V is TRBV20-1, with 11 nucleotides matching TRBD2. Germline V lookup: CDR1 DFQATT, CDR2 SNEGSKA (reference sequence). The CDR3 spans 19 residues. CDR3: CSARDSGMLAGGSYNEKFF. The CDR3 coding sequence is TGCAGTGCTAGAGATAGCGGTATGCTAGCGGGAGGCTCCTACAATGAGAAGTTCTTC.

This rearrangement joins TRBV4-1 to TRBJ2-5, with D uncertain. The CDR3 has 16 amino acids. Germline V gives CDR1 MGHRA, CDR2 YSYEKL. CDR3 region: CIRSQAKRNGQETQYF. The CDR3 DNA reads TGCATCAGGAGCCAAGCCAAGAGGAACGGCCAAGAGACCCAGTACTTC.

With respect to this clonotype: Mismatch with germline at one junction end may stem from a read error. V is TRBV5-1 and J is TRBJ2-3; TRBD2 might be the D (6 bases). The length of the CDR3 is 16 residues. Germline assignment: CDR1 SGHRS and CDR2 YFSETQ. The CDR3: CVSSLAGSGPTDTQYF. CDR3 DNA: TGCGTCAGCAGCTTAGCCGGGAGCGGACCCACAGATACGCAGTATTTT.

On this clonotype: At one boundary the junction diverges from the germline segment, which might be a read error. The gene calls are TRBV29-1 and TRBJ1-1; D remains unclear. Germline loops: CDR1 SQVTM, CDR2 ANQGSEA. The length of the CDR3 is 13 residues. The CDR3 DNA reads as TGCAGCGTTGGTGGCCGACTGAACACTGAAACTTTCTTT. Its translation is CSVGGRLNTETFF.

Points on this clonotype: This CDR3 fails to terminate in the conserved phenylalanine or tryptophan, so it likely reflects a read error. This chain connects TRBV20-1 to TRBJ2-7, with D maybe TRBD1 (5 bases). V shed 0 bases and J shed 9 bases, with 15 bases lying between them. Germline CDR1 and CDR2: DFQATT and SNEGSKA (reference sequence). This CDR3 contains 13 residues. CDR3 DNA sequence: TGCAGTGCTAGAGATCAGGGTGACGGCGGGCAGTACCTC. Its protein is CSARDQGDGGQYL.

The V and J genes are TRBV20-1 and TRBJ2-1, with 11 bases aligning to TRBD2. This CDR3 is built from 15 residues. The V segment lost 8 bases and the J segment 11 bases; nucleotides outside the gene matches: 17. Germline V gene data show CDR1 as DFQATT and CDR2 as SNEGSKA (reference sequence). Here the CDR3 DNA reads TGCAGTACTATAGCCACTAGCGGGAGATGGGGTAAGCAGTTCTTC. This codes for CSTIATSGRWGKQFF.

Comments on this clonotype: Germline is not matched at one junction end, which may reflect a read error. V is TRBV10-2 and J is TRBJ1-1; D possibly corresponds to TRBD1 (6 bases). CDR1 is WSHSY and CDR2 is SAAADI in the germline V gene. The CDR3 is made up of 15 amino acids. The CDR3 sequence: CVSKTTGVMNTEAFF. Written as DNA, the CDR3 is TGTGTCAGCAAAACGACAGGTGTCATGAACACTGAAGCTTTCTTT.

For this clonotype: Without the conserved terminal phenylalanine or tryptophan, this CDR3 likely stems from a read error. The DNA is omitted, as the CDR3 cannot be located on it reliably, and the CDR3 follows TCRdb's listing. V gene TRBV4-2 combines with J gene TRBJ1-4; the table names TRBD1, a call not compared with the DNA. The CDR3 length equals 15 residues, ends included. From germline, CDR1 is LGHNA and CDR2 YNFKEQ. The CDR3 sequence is CASSQVQGAGEKLVL.

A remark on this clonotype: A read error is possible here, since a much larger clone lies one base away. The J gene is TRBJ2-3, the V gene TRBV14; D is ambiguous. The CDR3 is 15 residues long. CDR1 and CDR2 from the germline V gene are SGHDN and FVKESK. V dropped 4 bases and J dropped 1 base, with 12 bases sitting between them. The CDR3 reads CASSLQRSRTDTQYF. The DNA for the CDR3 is TGTGCCAGCAGCCTCCAGAGATCGCGCACAGATACGCAGTATTTT.

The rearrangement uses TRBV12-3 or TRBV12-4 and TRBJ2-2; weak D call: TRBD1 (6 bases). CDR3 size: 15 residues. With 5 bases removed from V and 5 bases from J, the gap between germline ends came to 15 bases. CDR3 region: CASSGQWAVTGELFF. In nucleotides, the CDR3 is TGTGCCAGCAGTGGACAGTGGGCCGTGACCGGGGAGCTGTTTTTT.

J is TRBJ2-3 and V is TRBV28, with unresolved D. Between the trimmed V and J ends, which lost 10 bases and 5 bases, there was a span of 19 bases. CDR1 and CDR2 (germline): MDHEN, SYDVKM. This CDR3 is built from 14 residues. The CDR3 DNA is TGTGCCAACATGCTTTATTACGTGGTAGATACGCAGTATTTT. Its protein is CANMLYYVVDTQYF.

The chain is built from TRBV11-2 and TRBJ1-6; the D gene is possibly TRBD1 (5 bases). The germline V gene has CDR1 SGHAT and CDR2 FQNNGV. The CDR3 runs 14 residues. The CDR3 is CANSLDPGQSSLHF. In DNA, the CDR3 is TGTGCTAACAGCTTAGATCCAGGGCAATCATCCCTCCACTTT.

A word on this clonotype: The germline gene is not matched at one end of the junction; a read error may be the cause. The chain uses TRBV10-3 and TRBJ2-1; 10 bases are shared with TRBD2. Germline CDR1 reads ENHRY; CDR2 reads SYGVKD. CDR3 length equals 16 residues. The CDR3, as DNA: TGTGACATCAGTGAGTTCGGACTAGCGGTAGGAAGTGAGCAGTTCTTC. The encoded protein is CDISEFGLAVGSEQFF.

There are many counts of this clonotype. Here the CDR3 reads CASSFVMRAYEQYF. The CDR3 DNA follows: TGTGCCAGCAGTTTTGTAATGAGAGCCTACGAGCAGTACTTC. The chain carries TRBV28 and TRBJ2-7, with D unclear. Trimming removed 3 bases at V and 2 bases at J, with 11 bases between. Germline CDR1 is MDHEN and CDR2 is SYDVKM. This CDR3 region has 14 residues.

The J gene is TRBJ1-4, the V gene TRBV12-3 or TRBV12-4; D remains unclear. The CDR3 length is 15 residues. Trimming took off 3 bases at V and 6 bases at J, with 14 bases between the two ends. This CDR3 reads CASSLMSHSDEKLFF. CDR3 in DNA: TGTGCCAGCAGTTTGATGTCGCATTCGGATGAAAAACTGTTTTTT.

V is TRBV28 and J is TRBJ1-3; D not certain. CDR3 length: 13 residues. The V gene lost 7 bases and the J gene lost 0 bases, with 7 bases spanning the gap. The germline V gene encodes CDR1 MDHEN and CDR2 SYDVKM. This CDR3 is CASNCDSGNTIYF. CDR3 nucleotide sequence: TGTGCCAGCAATTGCGACTCTGGAAACACCATATATTTT.